A selection of T cell receptor beta chains follows, all from one sample in a study of cytomegalovirus exposure and HLA in healthy donors. The method was immunoSEQ multiplex PCR; TCRdb's version includes in-frame clones alone and lacks a portion of them. The sample data list fewer than 150,000 clones. Sequencing was carried out using PBMCs. All receptors derive from a young man in good health and CMV-seronegative. Both conserved end residues are part of each CDR3. The D gene is left open where the match is weak.

v_call: TRBV19
d_call: NA
j_call: TRBJ2-5
cdr3_nt: TGTGCCAGTAGTATTGGGACAAGCAGGCGAGAGACCCAGTACTTC
cdr3_aa: CASSIGTSRRETQYF

v_call: TRBV4-1
d_call: NA
j_call: TRBJ1-1
cdr3_nt: TGCGCCAGCAGCCAAGAACGGCAGCGCACTGAAGCTTTCTTT
cdr3_aa: CASSQERQRTEAFF

v_call: TRBV18
d_call: NA
j_call: TRBJ1-3
cdr3_nt: TGTGCCAGCTCACCAGCGGGATCTGGAAACACCATATATTTT
cdr3_aa: CASSPAGSGNTIYF

v_call: TRBV13
d_call: NA
j_call: TRBJ2-3
cdr3_nt: TGTGCCAGCAGCACACGGACAGTGACAGATACGCAGTATTTT
cdr3_aa: CASSTRTVTDTQYF

v_call: TRBV9
d_call: TRBD1
j_call: TRBJ1-2
cdr3_nt: TGTGCCAGCAGCGTAGGTAAGGACAGGGTGTTCGTCTCGGATGGCTACACCTTC
cdr3_aa: CASSVGKDRVFVSDGYTF

v_call: TRBV7-6
d_call: NA
j_call: TRBJ2-3
cdr3_nt: TGTGCCAGCAGCCCCCGGGGACGGGGGGCCGCCCGCACAGATACGCAGTATTTT
cdr3_aa: CASSPRGRGAARTDTQYF

v_call: TRBV19
d_call: NA
j_call: TRBJ1-5
cdr3_nt: TGTGCCAGTAGTATAGAGGGAGGAGGGCGCAATCAGCCCCAGCATTTT
cdr3_aa: CASSIEGGGRNQPQHF

v_call: TRBV19
d_call: TRBD2
j_call: TRBJ2-7
cdr3_nt: TGTGCCAGTAGAGCCCCTAGCGGAGCCCCCTACGAGCAGTACTTC
cdr3_aa: CASRAPSGAPYEQYF

v_call: TRBV5-1
d_call: TRBD2
j_call: TRBJ2-7
cdr3_nt: TGCGCCAGCAGCTTGGCGGATAGGGAGGGCTGCGAGCAGTACTTC
cdr3_aa: CASSLADREGCEQYF

v_call: TRBV18
d_call: NA
j_call: TRBJ1-1
cdr3_nt: TGTGCCAGCTCACCCATGGGCGCAGCGAACACTGAAGCTTTCTTT
cdr3_aa: CASSPMGAANTEAFF

v_call: TRBV7-2
d_call: TRBD1
j_call: TRBJ1-4
cdr3_nt: TGTGCCAGCAGTCTAGGGGGACAGGGTGAAAAACTGTTTTTT
cdr3_aa: CASSLGGQGEKLFF

v_call: TRBV7-6
d_call: TRBD2
j_call: TRBJ2-7
cdr3_nt: TGTGCCAGCAGCTTAGTCTCCAGCGGGAGCCCCTACGGGCAGTACTTC
cdr3_aa: CASSLVSSGSPYGQYF

v_call: TRBV19
d_call: NA
j_call: TRBJ2-3
cdr3_nt: TGTGCCAGTAGTTCCCGACTATCCCACACAGATACGCAGTATTTT
cdr3_aa: CASSSRLSHTDTQYF

v_call: TRBV19
d_call: NA
j_call: TRBJ1-2
cdr3_nt: TGTGCCAGTAGTATCGGGCAGGGGTTTTACGACGGCTACACCTTC
cdr3_aa: CASSIGQGFYDGYTF

v_call: TRBV7-9
d_call: NA
j_call: TRBJ2-7
cdr3_nt: TGTGCCAGCAGTTCCGGGGGTTACTCCTACGAGCAGTACTTC
cdr3_aa: CASSSGGYSYEQYF

v_call: TRBV7-8
d_call: NA
j_call: TRBJ1-1
cdr3_nt: TGTGCCAGCAGCTTAGATCAGGGGACGAACACTGAAGCTTTCTTT
cdr3_aa: CASSLDQGTNTEAFF

v_call: TRBV19
d_call: NA
j_call: TRBJ1-1
cdr3_nt: TGTGCCAGTAGTATCCAGCAGGGTACTGAAGCTTTCTTT
cdr3_aa: CASSIQQGTEAFF

v_call: TRBV6-1
d_call: TRBD1
j_call: TRBJ2-6
cdr3_nt: TGTGCCAGCAGCGCAACAGGGGCCGGGGCCAACGTCCTGACTTTC
cdr3_aa: CASSATGAGANVLTF

v_call: TRBV19
d_call: TRBD1
j_call: TRBJ1-4
cdr3_nt: TGTGCCAGTAGTCCGGGGACAGGCCGGAATGAAAAACTGTTTTTT
cdr3_aa: CASSPGTGRNEKLFF

v_call: TRBV5-1
d_call: NA
j_call: TRBJ2-2
cdr3_nt: TGCGCCAGCAGCATATTCAGGGGATCCGGGGAGCTGTTTTTT
cdr3_aa: CASSIFRGSGELFF

v_call: TRBV15
d_call: NA
j_call: TRBJ1-1
cdr3_nt: TGTGCCACCAGCGCCGGTAAGAACACTGAAGCTTTCTTT
cdr3_aa: CATSAGKNTEAFF

v_call: TRBV9
d_call: TRBD2
j_call: TRBJ2-2
cdr3_nt: TGTGCCAGCAGCACCTCCCCGGGACTAGCTGGCGGGGAGCTGTTTTTT
cdr3_aa: CASSTSPGLAGGELFF

v_call: TRBV9
d_call: NA
j_call: TRBJ2-3
cdr3_nt: TGTGCCAGCAGCCCAGACACAGGGACCTATAGCACAGATACGCAGTATTTT
cdr3_aa: CASSPDTGTYSTDTQYF

v_call: TRBV18
d_call: TRBD1
j_call: TRBJ1-2
cdr3_nt: TGTGCCAGCTCACTTCGGACAGGTCTTGATGGCTACACCTTC
cdr3_aa: CASSLRTGLDGYTF

v_call: TRBV5-1
d_call: TRBD1
j_call: TRBJ1-4
cdr3_nt: TGCGCCAGCAGCTTGACAGGGGGCGGGAGGACTAATGAAAAACTGTTTTTT
cdr3_aa: CASSLTGGGRTNEKLFF

v_call: TRBV28
d_call: TRBD1
j_call: TRBJ2-3
cdr3_nt: TGTGCCAGCACCCCATGGCGGGGACAGGGGATAATCGGTACAGATACGCAGTATTTT
cdr3_aa: CASTPWRGQGIIGTDTQYF

v_call: TRBV7-9
d_call: TRBD1
j_call: TRBJ2-1
cdr3_nt: TGTGCCAGCAGCTCTGACAGGGGTGAGCAGTTCTTC
cdr3_aa: CASSSDRGEQFF

v_call: TRBV6-5
d_call: NA
j_call: TRBJ1-1
cdr3_nt: TGTGCCAGCATCCCCGGGGGGCGGGACACTGAAGCTTTCTTT
cdr3_aa: CASIPGGRDTEAFF

v_call: TRBV6-5
d_call: NA
j_call: TRBJ2-1
cdr3_nt: TGTGCCAGCAGTTATTCGGGGGGCGGCTCCTACAATGAGCAGTTCTTC
cdr3_aa: CASSYSGGGSYNEQFF

v_call: TRBV6-5
d_call: NA
j_call: TRBJ2-1
cdr3_nt: TGTGCCACGCTTGTGGCGGGGAAATACAATGAGCAGTTCTTC
cdr3_aa: CATLVAGKYNEQFF

v_call: TRBV9
d_call: TRBD2
j_call: TRBJ2-1
cdr3_nt: TGTGCCAGCAGCGTAGTGGCTAGCGGGGGACATTACAATGAGCAGTTCTTC
cdr3_aa: CASSVVASGGHYNEQFF

v_call: TRBV6-1
d_call: NA
j_call: TRBJ1-5
cdr3_nt: TGTGCCAGCAAAGGCGACAGGTCGGGCAATCAGCCCCAGCATTTT
cdr3_aa: CASKGDRSGNQPQHF

v_call: TRBV9
d_call: NA
j_call: TRBJ2-1
cdr3_nt: TGTGCCAGCGGAGGGGAGCAGTTCTTC
cdr3_aa: CASGGEQFF

v_call: TRBV2
d_call: NA
j_call: TRBJ2-1
cdr3_nt: TGTGCCAGCAGTGAAGGGACAGTCATCTTCTCCTACAATGAGCAGTTCTTC
cdr3_aa: CASSEGTVIFSYNEQFF

v_call: TRBV7-9
d_call: NA
j_call: TRBJ2-5
cdr3_nt: TGTGCCAGCAGCTCGACAGGCCAAGAGACCCAGTACTTC
cdr3_aa: CASSSTGQETQYF

v_call: TRBV11-2
d_call: TRBD1
j_call: TRBJ1-2
cdr3_nt: TGTGCCAGCAGCTTAGGCCCTGGACAGGGGGGAGACTATGGCTACACCTTC
cdr3_aa: CASSLGPGQGGDYGYTF

v_call: TRBV28
d_call: NA
j_call: TRBJ1-2
cdr3_nt: TGTGCCAGCAGTTTAGCCAACAACCGTGGCTACACCTTC
cdr3_aa: CASSLANNRGYTF

v_call: TRBV15
d_call: NA
j_call: TRBJ1-1
cdr3_nt: TGTGCCACCAGCAGCCCGGGGGAGAGGGACACTGAAGCTTTCTTT
cdr3_aa: CATSSPGERDTEAFF

v_call: TRBV28
d_call: TRBD1
j_call: TRBJ1-1
cdr3_nt: TGTGCCACCCAGGGGGAGGCAGCTTTCTTT
cdr3_aa: CATQGEAAFF

v_call: TRBV27
d_call: TRBD2
j_call: TRBJ2-5
cdr3_nt: TGTGCCAGCAGTCCGCCTAGCGGGAGGGCCGAAGAGACCCAGTACTTC
cdr3_aa: CASSPPSGRAEETQYF

v_call: TRBV11-2
d_call: NA
j_call: TRBJ2-7
cdr3_nt: TGTGCCAGCAGAAATAGCCCGGGATACGAGCAGTACTTC
cdr3_aa: CASRNSPGYEQYF

v_call: TRBV6-5
d_call: NA
j_call: TRBJ1-2
cdr3_nt: TGTGCCAGCAGTTCCCCCCGGGGGGCTAACTATGGCTACACCTTC
cdr3_aa: CASSSPRGANYGYTF

v_call: TRBV10-3
d_call: NA
j_call: TRBJ1-4
cdr3_nt: TGTGCCATCAGTGAACGGGGAACTAATGAAAAACTGTTTTTT
cdr3_aa: CAISERGTNEKLFF

v_call: TRBV4-1
d_call: TRBD1
j_call: TRBJ1-3
cdr3_nt: TGCGCCAGCAGCCAAGATCAGGGGGCGTCGGGAAACACCATATATTTT
cdr3_aa: CASSQDQGASGNTIYF